One T cell receptor beta chain is described in this entry. Antigen: not known. Researchers ran the PCR with 60 Vbeta and 13 Jbeta primers. Method: immunoSEQ multiplex PCR; TCRdb's copy keeps in-frame clones and lacks some. The data hold around 200,000 clones, with about 89% observed a single time. Though nominally healthy at sampling, donors likely had unrecorded immune exposures. The record originates from a study of cytomegalovirus exposure and HLA in healthy donors. Germline CDR1 and CDR2: WSHSY and SAAADI. The length of the CDR3 is 15 residues. V gave up 6 bases and J gave up 6 bases; unmatched junction bases: 13. Study results and caveats: In vitro checks showed that a few CMV-associated chains really do target CMV antigens.

The chain combines TRBV10-2 with TRBJ1-1, with 7 bases aligning to TRBD1. Material for sequencing was PBMCs. This TCR was sampled from a woman aged 18-29 years in good health and CMV-seronegative. Written as DNA, the CDR3 is TGCGCCAGCAGAAAGAACAGGGGAGAAGGGCCTGAAGCTTTCTTT. Protein: CASRKNRGEGPEAFF.